This T cell receptor (beta chain) was profiled in a study of blood T cell repertoires in COVID-19 (dated by TCRdb to 2020 to 2022). Context from the whole study: Collaborator samples came from the United States, Italy and Spain and covered acute and convalescent phases of COVID-19. The repertoires were released in a freely available public database meant as a resource for research on the immune response to SARS-CoV-2. Where HLA class I and class II types were available, the types were taken from metadata supplied by the sample provider, not from assay-based typing. The sample metadata nearly always contained a de-identified subject ID, COVID-19 status, age in years and sex. The samples were drawn from the first 160 participants of the ongoing ImmuneRACE study and from 950 to 1,500 subjects provided by 6 global collaborators. Deeply sampled blood TCRbeta repertoires from subjects exposed to, actively infected with, or recovered from COVID-19 were included in the dataset. The prospective study material was composed of cDNA or gDNA derived from T cells, B-cell-depleted T cells, or PBMCs.

From cysteine to phenylalanine, the CDR3 is 8 amino acids long. Of the read, only the CDR3 DNA is kept; its 24 bases are in frame from base 1. The germline V gene encodes CDR1 SGHTA and CDR2 FQGTGA. The V end loses 5 bases and the J end loses 13 bases, and a stretch of 4 bases separates them. TCRbeta CDR3 regions were amplified from genomic DNA using the immunoSEQ Assay, a bias-controlled multiplex PCR. Per the original workflow: The number of nucleated cells in each sample was estimated from the amplification of reference gene primers within the assay. To quantify the absolute abundance of each unique TCRbeta CDR3 rearrangement, sequence reads were collapsed and filtered. For each sample, productive Simpson clonality was calculated by taking the square root of Simpson's diversity index across productive rearrangements. The immuneACCESS repertoire file appears here via TCRdb, limited to in-frame rearrangements. These files lack a portion of the clones; in checked studies, under half of the deficit traces to unresolved V genes, and the cause of the others is not known. V, J and clone size derive from that table, while D and trimming were established from the DNA sequence. The sample table shows around 60,000 clones, and roughly 82% are seen once. The ten largest make up 5.5% to 6% of the sample.

In the case of this clone: Its recognized antigen is unknown. Within one base of it there is no much larger clone, and no base qualities were kept.

The collaborating institutions used their own protocols to collect whole blood in K2EDTA tubes. For TCRbeta analysis, collaborator samples were shipped as frozen whole blood, as isolated PBMCs, or as DNA extracted from either sample type. On the study overall, not on this receptor specifically: The amount of clinical and demographic metadata varied by source and participant and was provided uncurated.

Recombination linked TRBV7-3 to TRBJ2-3; a confident D gene designation cannot be given. The sample was peripheral blood. This TCR came from a woman aged 55-69 years with acute or convalescent COVID-19. The CDR3 corresponds to CASSPEYF. The DNA sequence follows: TGTGCCAGCAGCCCTGAGTATTTT.